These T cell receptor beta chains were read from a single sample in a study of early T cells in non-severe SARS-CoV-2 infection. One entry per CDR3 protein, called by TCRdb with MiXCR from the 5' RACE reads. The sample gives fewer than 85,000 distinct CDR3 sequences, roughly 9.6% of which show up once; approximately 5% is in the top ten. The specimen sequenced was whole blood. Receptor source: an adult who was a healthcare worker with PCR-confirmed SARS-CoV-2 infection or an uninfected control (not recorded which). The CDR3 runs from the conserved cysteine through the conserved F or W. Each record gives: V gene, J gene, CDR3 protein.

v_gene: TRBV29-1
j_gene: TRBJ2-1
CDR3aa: CSAPTGSKQFF

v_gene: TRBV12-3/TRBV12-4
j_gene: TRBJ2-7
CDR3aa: CASSFRGIYEQYF

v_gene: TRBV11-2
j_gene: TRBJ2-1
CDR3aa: CASKKAGGPDEQFF

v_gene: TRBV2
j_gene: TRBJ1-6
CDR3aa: CASSAQFSVDSPLHF

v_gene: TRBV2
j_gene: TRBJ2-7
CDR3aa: CASSARIGHEQYF

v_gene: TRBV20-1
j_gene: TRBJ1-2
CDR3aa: CSARRTGLNNYGYTF

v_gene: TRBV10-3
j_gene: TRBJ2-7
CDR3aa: CAIKGGDLTYEQYF

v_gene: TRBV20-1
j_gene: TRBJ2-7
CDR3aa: CSARQGIGEQYF

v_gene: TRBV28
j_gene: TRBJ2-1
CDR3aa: CASSLTSSVYNEQFF

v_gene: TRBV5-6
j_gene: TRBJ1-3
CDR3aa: CASSSGPGNTIYF

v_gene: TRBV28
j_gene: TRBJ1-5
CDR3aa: CASSLLGFGQDSNQPQHF

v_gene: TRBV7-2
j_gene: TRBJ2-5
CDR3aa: CASSSLAETQYF

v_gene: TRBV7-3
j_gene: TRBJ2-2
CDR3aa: CASSLYRDTGELFF

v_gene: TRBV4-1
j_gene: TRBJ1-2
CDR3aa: CASSQDPANYGYTF

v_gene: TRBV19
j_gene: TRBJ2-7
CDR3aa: CASKRLAQGPSEQYF

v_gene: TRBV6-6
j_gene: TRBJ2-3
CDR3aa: CASRPLGLATTDTQYF

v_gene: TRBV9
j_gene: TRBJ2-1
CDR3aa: CASSVGLAGGPHNEQFF

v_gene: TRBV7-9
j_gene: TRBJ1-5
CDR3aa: CASSLDGSGGNNQPQHF

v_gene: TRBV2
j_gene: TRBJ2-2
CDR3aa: CASSGGLAGTGELFF

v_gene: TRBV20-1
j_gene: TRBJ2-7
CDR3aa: CSARDGGRGAYEQYF

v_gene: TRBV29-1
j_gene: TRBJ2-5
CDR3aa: CSVRPKKETQYF

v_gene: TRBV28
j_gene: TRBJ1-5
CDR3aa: CASSPPRKGQPQHF